These 18 T cell receptor beta chains came from one sample sequenced in a study of blood T cell repertoires in COVID-19. The assay was immunoSEQ multiplex PCR, and TCRdb's table has in-frame clones only and misses some. The data contain more than 350,000 clones, more than 70% of them seen just once; the ten biggest clones take up less than 1.5%. The specimen sequenced was PBMCs or T cells enriched from blood (not recorded which). The receptors stem from a woman between 18 and 29 years old who had been exposed to COVID-19.

In this sample, this clone turned up once. V usage is TRBV24-1 and J usage is TRBJ2-1; D is undetermined. Germline CDR1 reads KGHDR; CDR2 reads SFDVKD. Trimming cost V 7 bases and J 6 bases, with 6 bases left between them. The CDR3 spans 11 residues. CDR3 amino acids: CATSRANEQFF. The CDR3, as DNA: TGTGCCACCAGCCGCGCCAATGAGCAGTTCTTC.

This rearrangement joins TRBV7-2 to TRBJ1-5; D gene ambiguous. Trimming cost V 1 base and J 5 bases, with 6 bases left between them. The CDR3 is made up of 13 amino acids. Germline V CDR1 and CDR2: SGHTA, FQGNSA. The CDR3 here is CASSLGAYQPQHF. CDR3 DNA: TGTGCCAGCAGCTTAGGGGCCTATCAGCCCCAGCATTTT.

This clone was seen a few times. The V and J genes are TRBV5-1 and TRBJ2-7, with D possibly being TRBD2 (6 bases). The CDR3 runs to 14 residues. Germline-derived CDR1 and CDR2 are SGHRS and YFSETQ. V was pared by 3 bases and J by 0 bases, with 10 bases between. This chain's CDR3 is CASSSGGVSYEQYF. The CDR3 coding sequence is TGCGCCAGCAGCTCCGGGGGAGTCTCCTACGAGCAGTACTTC.

V and J are TRBV9 and TRBJ2-1, with D perhaps matching TRBD2 (6 bases). Trimming cost V 0 bases and J 6 bases, with 13 bases left between them. CDR3 length equals 15 residues. CDR1 is SGDLS and CDR2 is YYNGEE in the germline V gene. The chain's CDR3 is CASSVVWGVGNEQFF. The CDR3 DNA sequence: TGTGCCAGCAGCGTAGTTTGGGGGGTGGGCAATGAGCAGTTCTTC. The whole variable domain, filled in from reference TRBV9 and TRBJ2-1, reads DSGVTQTPKHLITATGQRVTLRCSPRSGDLSVYWYQQSLDQGLQFLIQYYNGEERAKGNILERFSAQQFPDLHSELNLSSLELGDSALYFCASSVVWGVGNEQFFGPGTRLTVL.

The chain joins TRBV5-5 to TRBJ1-1; a weak D match, TRBD1 (5 bases). The CDR3 loop spans 15 amino acids. Germline V CDR1 and CDR2: SGHKS, YYEKEE (reference sequence). The germline V and J ends were trimmed by 1 base and 2 bases, with 12 bases remaining between them. The CDR3 spells CASSLLDQGNTEAFF. The CDR3 bases are TGTGCCAGCAGCTTGCTGGACCAGGGCAACACTGAAGCTTTCTTT.

CDR3 nucleotide sequence: TGTGCCAGCAGTTTAAGTCAGGACTACGAGCAGTACTTC. Its protein product is CASSLSQDYEQYF. J is TRBJ2-7 and V is TRBV27; D remains ambiguous. V lost 2 bases and J 3 bases, leaving 8 bases between the germline ends. This CDR3 has 13 amino acids. Germline CDR1 MNHEY, CDR2 SMNVEV (reference sequence).

J is TRBJ2-7 and V is TRBV5-1; D is perhaps TRBD1 (5 bases). The length of the CDR3 is 15 residues. Trimming cost V 4 bases and J 8 bases, with 22 bases left between them. Germline values: CDR1 SGHRS, CDR2 YFSETQ. CDR3 DNA sequence: TGCGCCAGCAGCGATCCGGACACAATCTACCCCCAGCAGTACTTC. This codes for CASSDPDTIYPQQYF.

This rearrangement joins TRBV5-4 to TRBJ2-5; TRBD2 might be the D (6 bases). This CDR3 region has 17 residues. CDR1 is SGHNT, CDR2 YYREEE, per germline (reference sequence). Trimming left V 0 bases short and J 0 bases short, with 15 bases between. The CDR3 sequence is CASSLAGASANQETQYF. DNA for the CDR3: TGTGCCAGCAGCTTGGCCGGGGCTAGCGCCAACCAAGAGACCCAGTACTTC.

V usage is TRBV19 and J usage is TRBJ2-2, with 10 positions matching TRBD1. There are 14 residues in the CDR3. V was pared by 9 bases and J by 4 bases, with 5 bases of the junction left unmatched. Germline-derived CDR1 and CDR2 are LNHDA and SQIVND (reference sequence). CDR3 sequence: CASDRGLSTGELFF. CDR3 DNA sequence: TGTGCCAGCGACAGGGGGCTTAGCACCGGGGAGCTGTTTTTT.

The chain recombines TRBV6-5 with TRBJ1-1; no firm D call. Per the germline V gene, CDR1 is MNHEY and CDR2 is SVGAGI. The V and J ends lost 2 bases and 5 bases respectively, with 9 bases between them. The CDR3 runs 13 residues. CDR3 DNA sequence: TGTGCCAGCAGTTACGTGGGAGGGACTGAAGCTTTCTTT. This translates into CASSYVGGTEAFF.

This sequence joins TRBV7-9 and TRBJ1-6; 9 nucleotides align to TRBD1. Germline V CDR1 and CDR2: SEHNR, FQNEAQ (reference sequence). V gave up 7 bases and J gave up 7 bases; unmatched junction bases: 8. CDR3 length: 15 residues. CDR3 nucleotide sequence: TGTGCCAGCACCGGACAGGGGACGGGGAATTCACCCCTCCACTTT. This translates into CASTGQGTGNSPLHF.

Regarding this clone: At the DNA level, this CDR3 is encoded by other sequences in the same sample as well. V is TRBV28 and J is TRBJ1-5; D is perhaps TRBD1 (5 bases). Trimming removed 3 bases at V and 1 base at J, with 10 bases between. Germline lookup yields CDR1 MDHEN and CDR2 SYDVKM. The CDR3 sequence is 15 residues long. CDR3 sequence (DNA): TGTGCCAGCAGTTTGAGGCCAGGGAGCAATCAGCCCCAGCATTTT. Protein: CASSLRPGSNQPQHF.

The chain links TRBV7-9 to TRBJ2-7; no reliable D call. This CDR3 has 11 amino acids. V was clipped by 4 bases and J by 5 bases, with 6 bases between them. Germline V gives CDR1 SEHNR, CDR2 FQNEAQ (reference sequence). In nucleotides, the CDR3 is TGTGCCAGCAGCTCCGTAGACGAGCAGTACTTC. Translating it yields CASSSVDEQYF.

The J gene is TRBJ1-5, the V gene TRBV27; D is unresolved. The CDR3 consists of 13 residues. V gave up 4 bases and J gave up 9 bases, with 13 bases separating them. The V gene's germline CDR1 is MNHEY and CDR2 SMNVEV (reference sequence). CDR3: CASSSGAHRPQHF. CDR3 coding DNA: TGTGCCAGCAGTTCCGGTGCCCATCGGCCCCAGCATTTT.

The chain uses TRBV6-4 and TRBJ2-2, with 11 bases matching TRBD1. This CDR3 comprises 17 residues. Losses at the gene ends were 6 bases for V and 5 bases for J; bases not matched to a gene: 11. Germline V gene lookup returns CDR1 MRHNA and CDR2 SNTAGT. The CDR3 here is CASRVNSGTGGTGELFF. DNA of the CDR3: TGTGCCAGCAGGGTGAATTCCGGGACAGGGGGGACCGGGGAGCTGTTTTTT.

This clone has a single count. The chain couples TRBV6-5 to TRBJ2-7; 9 positions agree with TRBD1. Germline V gene sequence: CDR1 MNHEY, CDR2 SVGAGI. The trim removed 6 bases at V and 4 bases at J, leaving 7 bases unmatched. The CDR3 covers 14 residues. The CDR3 protein is CASSGGQGWYEQYF. Written as DNA, the CDR3 is TGTGCCAGCAGCGGAGGACAGGGGTGGTACGAGCAGTACTTC.

This clone was seen a single time. The gene calls are TRBV5-1 and TRBJ2-1; TRBD2 aligns across 9 bases. The length of the CDR3 is 18 residues. Losses at the gene ends were 2 bases for V and 0 bases for J; bases not matched to a gene: 9. Germline CDR1 SGHRS, CDR2 YFSETQ. CDR3 DNA sequence: TGCGCCAGCAGCTTCCCTAGCGGGGCCTCCAGCTCCTACAATGAGCAGTTCTTC. Translated, it gives CASSFPSGASSSYNEQFF.

This clone came up once. The chain is built from TRBV11-2 and TRBJ2-2, with TRBD2 matching over 7 bases. From germline, CDR1 is SGHAT and CDR2 FQNNGV. Unmatched junction bases numbered 14, after V lost 1 base and J lost 3 bases. CDR3 size: 19 residues. The CDR3 protein is CASSLVPHGEGEDTGELFF. CDR3 nucleotides: TGTGCCAGCAGCTTAGTACCCCATGGGGAGGGAGAGGACACCGGGGAGCTGTTTTTT.